The rows below give T cell receptor beta chains drawn from one sample of a study of shared clonotypes between healthy human individuals. TCRdb keeps only in-frame clones here, not all; method: immunoSEQ multiplex PCR. The table records some 240,000 clones, 65% of them present only once. Sequenced: memory CD4+ T cells sorted from blood. Receptors were obtained from a man between 25 and 39 years old in good health. Each CDR3 is given without its conserved first and last residue. A clone size is listed for some rows: how often the clone was seen (once, few, many), or a class if it is expanded.

v_gene: TRBV27
abundance: NA
CDR3aa: ASRSYRGNYGYT

v_gene: TRBV19
abundance: NA
CDR3aa: ARPPGSGGPLSYEQY

v_gene: TRBV28
abundance: NA
CDR3aa: ASSRQGPYNEQF

v_gene: TRBV7-6
abundance: NA
CDR3aa: ASSPLTNTDTQY

v_gene: TRBV28
abundance: NA
CDR3aa: ASSFAQTNQPQH

v_gene: TRBV30
abundance: few
CDR3aa: AWSAGLADYEQY

v_gene: TRBV6-5
abundance: once
CDR3aa: ASSYLATSTDTQY

v_gene: TRBV5-1
abundance: NA
CDR3aa: ASSLGLVGELF

v_gene: TRBV9
abundance: NA
CDR3aa: ASSVGGSLMGYEQY

v_gene: TRBV5-4
abundance: NA
CDR3aa: ASSPSADPTYNEQF

v_gene: TRBV15
abundance: NA
CDR3aa: ATSRDLQGRGELF

v_gene: TRBV18
abundance: NA
CDR3aa: ASSPPGGAPYEQY

v_gene: TRBV5-1
abundance: few
CDR3aa: ASSPELNSGTQY

v_gene: TRBV18
abundance: many
CDR3aa: ASSQTVDEQF

v_gene: TRBV28
abundance: NA
CDR3aa: ASGDSLAKNIQY

v_gene: TRBV7-9
abundance: NA
CDR3aa: ASSGLAGEQETQY

v_gene: TRBV7-2
abundance: NA
CDR3aa: ASSPLTGFYGYT

v_gene: TRBV4-1
abundance: NA
CDR3aa: ASRVTPARSYNEQF

v_gene: TRBV25-1
abundance: once
CDR3aa: ASSALTGGLYNEQF

v_gene: TRBV19
abundance: NA
CDR3aa: ASSLGFPYNEQF

v_gene: TRBV11-2
abundance: NA
CDR3aa: ASSPGRTGELF

v_gene: TRBV7-2
abundance: NA
CDR3aa: ASSLGQGQASGNTIY

v_gene: TRBV7-8
abundance: NA
CDR3aa: ASSPGIQPQH

v_gene: TRBV5-4
abundance: few
CDR3aa: ASSHTRGSSYEQY

v_gene: TRBV29-1
abundance: NA
CDR3aa: SVSMGQGLGYT

v_gene: TRBV6-1
abundance: NA
CDR3aa: ASTNQETQY

v_gene: TRBV6-5
abundance: NA
CDR3aa: ASSYSQGSYGYT

v_gene: TRBV7-2
abundance: NA
CDR3aa: ASSLEASLEQF